This T cell receptor beta chain derives from a study of blood T cell repertoires in COVID-19 (dated by TCRdb to 2020 to 2021). With respect to the entire study: Collaborator samples came from the United States, Italy and Spain and covered acute and convalescent phases of COVID-19. The prospective study material was composed of cDNA or gDNA derived from T cells, B-cell-depleted T cells, or PBMCs. The dataset comprised deeply sampled blood TCRbeta repertoires from subjects exposed to, actively infected with, or recovered from COVID-19. The repertoires were made available in a free public database intended to serve as a resource for research on the immune response to SARS-CoV-2. Samples were obtained from the ongoing ImmuneRACE study (first 160 participants) and from roughly 1,300 subjects provided by 6 global collaborators. Nearly every sample came with metadata listing a de-identified subject ID, COVID-19 status, age in years and sex. HLA class I and class II types, where available, came from metadata supplied by the sample provider rather than from assay-based typing. The paper as a whole reports these results and caveats: How much clinical and demographic metadata was included differed by source and by participant, and the metadata was provided uncurated.

The immunoSEQ Assay, a bias-controlled multiplex PCR, was used to amplify TCRbeta CDR3 regions from genomic DNA. Processing in the source paper ran as follows. Within the assay, amplification of reference gene primers was used to estimate how many nucleated cells each sample contained. Sequence reads were collapsed and filtered to measure the absolute abundance of every unique TCRbeta CDR3 rearrangement. For each sample, productive Simpson clonality was calculated as the square root of Simpson's diversity index across productive rearrangements. In its TCRdb copy, this immuneACCESS table keeps in-frame sequences only and misses some clones. Where compared with another copy, unresolved V genes explain less than half of these, and the others have no known cause. D and trimming come from the DNA, and the V and J calls and clone size come from that table. Counted in this sample were about 200,000 clones; 85% to 90% of them appeared once. Over 0.95% of the sample lies in the top ten.

Concerning this clone itself: It has no known antigen specificity. No base qualities exist here, and no much larger clone lies one base off it.

In the prospective study, participants were roughly 18 to 95 years old, resided in about two dozen geographic areas of the United States, and were enrolled through a virtual design. In the prospective study, cohorts were assigned on the basis of participant-reported clinical history obtained from a screening survey and a study questionnaire. Recovered participants in ImmuneRACE Cohort 3 were defined by two consecutive negative NP/OP PCR tests, clearance by a healthcare professional, or resolution of symptoms. Mobile phlebotomists in the prospective study collected whole blood, serum and a nasopharyngeal or oropharyngeal swab from every participant. Prospective study participants could optionally give additional blood draws and questionnaires over an approximately 2-month period. Before DNA extraction, blood samples from the prospective study were shipped at room temperature or frozen. Material: PBMCs or T cells enriched from blood (not recorded which). The receptor's source is a man under 40 who had recovered from COVID-19.

Here the CDR3 is given as CASSQQGSYEQYF. The nucleotide sequence reads as follows: TGTGCCAGCAGCCAGCAGGGTAGCTACGAGCAGTACTTC. The chain is encoded by TRBV3-1 (or the pseudogene TRBV3-2) joined to TRBJ2-7; TRBD1 could be the D gene, as 5 bases match. From the germline V gene (reference sequence), CDR1 is LGHDT and CDR2 is YNNKEL. V is clipped by 3 bases and J by 3 bases, and the sequence between their germline boundaries is 9 bases long. From the cysteine through the phenylalanine, the CDR3 covers 13 amino acids. Only the CDR3 portion is preserved as DNA: 39 bases, with reading frame beginning at the first base.